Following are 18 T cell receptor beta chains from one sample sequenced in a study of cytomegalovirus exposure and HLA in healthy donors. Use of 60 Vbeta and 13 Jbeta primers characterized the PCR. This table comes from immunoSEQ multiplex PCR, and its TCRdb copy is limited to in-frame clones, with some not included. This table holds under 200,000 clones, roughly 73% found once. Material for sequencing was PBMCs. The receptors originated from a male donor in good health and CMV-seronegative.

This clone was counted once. DNA for the CDR3: TGTGCCAGCAGCGTATCGCCGGGGACCGGGGAGCTGTTTTTT. Translating it yields CASSVSPGTGELFF. The rearrangement links TRBV9 to TRBJ2-2; D is possibly TRBD2 (5 bases). CDR3 length equals 14 residues. Trimming removed 1 base at V and 5 bases at J, with 9 bases between. CDR1 and CDR2 (germline): SGDLS, YYNGEE.

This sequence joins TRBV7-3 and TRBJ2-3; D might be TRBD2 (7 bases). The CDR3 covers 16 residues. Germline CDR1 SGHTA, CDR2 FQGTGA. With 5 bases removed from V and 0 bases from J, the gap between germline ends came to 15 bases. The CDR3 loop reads CASSRGAVYSTDTQYF. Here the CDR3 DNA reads TGTGCCAGCAGCCGGGGGGCGGTATATAGCACAGATACGCAGTATTTT. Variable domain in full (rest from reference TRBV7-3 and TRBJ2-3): GAGVSQTPSNKVTEKGKYVELRCDPISGHTALYWYRQSLGQGPEFLIYFQGTGAADDSGLPNDRFFAVRPEGSVSTLKIQRTERGDSAVYLCASSRGAVYSTDTQYFGPGTRLTVL.

The chain's CDR3 is CASTTGGNYGYTF. CDR3 in DNA: TGTGCCAGCACAACCGGCGGGAACTATGGCTACACCTTC. V is TRBV28 and J is TRBJ1-2; D not resolved. Germline V gives CDR1 MDHEN, CDR2 SYDVKM. Deletions cut 7 bases from V and 2 bases from J, with 11 bases between. This CDR3 has 13 amino acids.

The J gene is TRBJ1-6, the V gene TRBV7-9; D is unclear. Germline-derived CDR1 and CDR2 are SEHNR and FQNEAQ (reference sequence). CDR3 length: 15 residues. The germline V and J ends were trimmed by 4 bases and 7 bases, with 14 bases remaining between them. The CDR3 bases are TGTGCCAGCAGCTCCCTTTCTAACAGAAATTCACCCCTCCACTTT. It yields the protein CASSSLSNRNSPLHF.

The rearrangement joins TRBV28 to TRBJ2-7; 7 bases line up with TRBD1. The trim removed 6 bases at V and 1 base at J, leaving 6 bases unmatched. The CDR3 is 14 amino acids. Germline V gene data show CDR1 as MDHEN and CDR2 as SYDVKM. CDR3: CASRDTGASYEQYF. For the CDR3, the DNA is TGTGCCAGCAGAGATACAGGGGCATCCTACGAGCAGTACTTC. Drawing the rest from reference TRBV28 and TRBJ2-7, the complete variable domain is DVKVTQSSRYLVKRTGEKVFLECVQDMDHENMFWYRQDPGLGLRLIYFSYDVKMKEKGDIPEGYSVSREKKERFSLILESASTNQTSMYLCASRDTGASYEQYFGPGTRLTVT.

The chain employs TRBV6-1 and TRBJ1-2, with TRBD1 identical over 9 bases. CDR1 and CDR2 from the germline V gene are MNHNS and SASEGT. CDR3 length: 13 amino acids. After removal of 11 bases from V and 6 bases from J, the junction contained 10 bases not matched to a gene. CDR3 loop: CALDRGYEDGYTF. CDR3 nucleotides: TGTGCCTTAGACAGGGGGTATGAGGATGGCTACACCTTC.

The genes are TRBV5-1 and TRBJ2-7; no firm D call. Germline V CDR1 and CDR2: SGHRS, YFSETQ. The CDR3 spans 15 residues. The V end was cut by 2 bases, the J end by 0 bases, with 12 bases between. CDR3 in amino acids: CASSFGALPSYEQYF. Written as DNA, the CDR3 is TGCGCCAGCAGCTTCGGAGCGCTCCCCTCCTACGAGCAGTACTTC.

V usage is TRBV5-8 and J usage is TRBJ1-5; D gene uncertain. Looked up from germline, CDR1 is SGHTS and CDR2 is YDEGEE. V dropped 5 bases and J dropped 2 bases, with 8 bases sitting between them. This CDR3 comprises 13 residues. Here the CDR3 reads CASRNQGNQPQHF. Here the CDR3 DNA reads TGTGCCAGCAGGAACCAGGGCAATCAGCCCCAGCATTTT. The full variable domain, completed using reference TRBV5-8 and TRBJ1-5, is EAGVTQSPTHLIKTRGQQATLRCSPISGHTSVYWYQQALGLGLQFLLWYDEGEERNRGNFPPRFSGRQFPNYSSELNVNALELEDSALYLCASRNQGNQPQHFGDGTRLSIL.

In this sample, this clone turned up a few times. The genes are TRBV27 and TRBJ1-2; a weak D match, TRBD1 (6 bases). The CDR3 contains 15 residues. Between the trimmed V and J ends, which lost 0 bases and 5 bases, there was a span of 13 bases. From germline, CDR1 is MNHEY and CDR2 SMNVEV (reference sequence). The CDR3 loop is CASSLSGNTGYGYTF. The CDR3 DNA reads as TGTGCCAGCAGTTTATCCGGCAATACAGGGTATGGCTACACCTTC.

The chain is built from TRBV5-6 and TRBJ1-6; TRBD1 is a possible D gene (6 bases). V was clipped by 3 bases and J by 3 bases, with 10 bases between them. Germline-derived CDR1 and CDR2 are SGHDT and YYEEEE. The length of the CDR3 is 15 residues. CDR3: CASSYRDYYNSPLHF. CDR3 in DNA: TGTGCCAGCAGCTACAGGGATTACTATAATTCACCCCTCCACTTT.

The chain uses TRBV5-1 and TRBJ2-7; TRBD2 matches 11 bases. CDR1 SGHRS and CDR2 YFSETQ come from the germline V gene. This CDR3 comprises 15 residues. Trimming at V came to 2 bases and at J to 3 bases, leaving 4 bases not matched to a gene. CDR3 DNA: TGCGCCAGCAGCTTTGGGACTAGCGGAAACTACGAGCAGTACTTC. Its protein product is CASSFGTSGNYEQYF.

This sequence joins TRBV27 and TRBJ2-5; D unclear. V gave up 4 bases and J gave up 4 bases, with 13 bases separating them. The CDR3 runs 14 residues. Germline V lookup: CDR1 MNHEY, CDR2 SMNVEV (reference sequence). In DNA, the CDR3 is TGTGCCAGCAGTTCCCGACAAATTGGAGAGACCCAGTACTTC. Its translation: CASSSRQIGETQYF.

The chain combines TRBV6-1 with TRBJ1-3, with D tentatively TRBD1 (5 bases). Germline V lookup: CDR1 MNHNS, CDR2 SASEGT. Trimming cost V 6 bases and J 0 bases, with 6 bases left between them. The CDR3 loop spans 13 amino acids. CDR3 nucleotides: TGTGCCAGCAGGACAGCCTCTGGAAACACCATATATTTT. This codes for CASRTASGNTIYF.

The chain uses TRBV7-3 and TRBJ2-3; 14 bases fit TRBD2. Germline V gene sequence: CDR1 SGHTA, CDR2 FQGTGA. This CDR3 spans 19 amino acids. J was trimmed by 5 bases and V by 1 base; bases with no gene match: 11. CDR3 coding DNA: TGTGCCAGCAGCTTAAGGGGCCCCAGACTAGCGGGGGGGCTAGATACGCAGTATTTT. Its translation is CASSLRGPRLAGGLDTQYF.

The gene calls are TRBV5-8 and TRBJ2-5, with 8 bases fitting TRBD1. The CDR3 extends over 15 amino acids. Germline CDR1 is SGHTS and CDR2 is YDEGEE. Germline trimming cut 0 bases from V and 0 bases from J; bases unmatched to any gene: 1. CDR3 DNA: TGTGCCAGCAGCTTGGGACAGGGGTACCAAGAGACCCAGTACTTC. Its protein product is CASSLGQGYQETQYF.

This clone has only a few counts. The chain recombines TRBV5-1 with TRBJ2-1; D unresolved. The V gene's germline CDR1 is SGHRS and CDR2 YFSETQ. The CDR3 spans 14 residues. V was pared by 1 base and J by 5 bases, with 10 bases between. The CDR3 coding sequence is TGCGCCAGCAGCTTGACGGGTACCCACAATGAGCAGTTCTTC. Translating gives CASSLTGTHNEQFF.

Here the CDR3 reads CASSEQGTSTDTQYF. CDR3 nucleotides: TGTGCCAGCAGTGAACAGGGAACGAGCACAGATACGCAGTATTTT. The genes are TRBV2 and TRBJ2-3, with D maybe TRBD1 (5 bases). CDR3 size: 15 residues. Germline V gene sequence: CDR1 SNHLY, CDR2 FYNNEI. The V gene lost 2 bases and the J gene lost 0 bases, with 9 bases spanning the gap.

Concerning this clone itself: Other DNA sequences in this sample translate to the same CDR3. The CDR3 is CASSPGQPNEKLFF. The CDR3 DNA reads as TGTGCCAGCAGTCCCGGACAGCCTAATGAAAAACTGTTTTTT. The V and J genes are TRBV7-9 and TRBJ1-4, with a possible D match to TRBD1 (6 bases). V lost 6 bases and J lost 3, with 11 bases in between. The CDR3 runs 14 residues. CDR1 SEHNR and CDR2 FQNEAQ come from the germline V gene (reference sequence).